The source of this T cell receptor (beta chain) is a study of T cell changes during pregnancy in multiple sclerosis. Clones were read by immunoSEQ multiplex PCR, and TCRdb kept only the in-frame ones, dropping some. The data show around 130,000 clones, with roughly 92% seen just once and roughly 5.7% held by the top ten. This CDR3 has 13 residues. Per the germline V gene, CDR1 is MNHNY and CDR2 is SVGAGI (reference sequence). V was shortened by 5 bases and J by 4 bases, with 12 bases between the two germline ends. This clone appeared a single time. This TCR derives from a female donor with multiple sclerosis, enrolled in a pregnancy study. The J gene is TRBJ2-7, the V gene TRBV6-6; D remains unclear. The specimen was peripheral blood, collected before pregnancy. The CDR3 sequence is CASSHPPEYEQYF. The CDR3 coding sequence is TGTGCCAGCAGTCACCCCCCAGAATACGAGCAGTACTTC.